This T cell receptor beta chain originates from a study of blood T cell repertoires in COVID-19. At the level of the study: Acute and convalescent COVID-19 specimens originated in the United States, Italy and Spain. From T cells, B-cell-depleted T cells, or PBMCs came the material, which was cDNA or gDNA.

This clone was observed once. Germline loops: CDR1 MGHRA, CDR2 YSYEKL. Losses at the gene ends were 1 base for V and 2 bases for J; bases not matched to a gene: 4. The CDR3 is 16 amino acids. In the authors' workflow: Reference gene primer amplification in the assay estimated nucleated cell counts. Method: immunoSEQ multiplex PCR; TCRdb's copy keeps in-frame clones and lacks some. V, J and clone size derive from that table, while D and trimming were established from the DNA sequence. The sample carries 250,000 to 350,000 clones, approximately 88% recorded once. V is TRBV4-1 and J is TRBJ2-5; 10 nucleotides match TRBD2. The receptor comes from a woman in her thirties or forties who had recovered from COVID-19. Sequencing input: peripheral blood. CDR3 region: CASSQGGLAPQETQYF. The CDR3 bases are TGCGCCAGCAGCCAAGGGGGACTAGCGCCGCAAGAGACCCAGTACTTC.